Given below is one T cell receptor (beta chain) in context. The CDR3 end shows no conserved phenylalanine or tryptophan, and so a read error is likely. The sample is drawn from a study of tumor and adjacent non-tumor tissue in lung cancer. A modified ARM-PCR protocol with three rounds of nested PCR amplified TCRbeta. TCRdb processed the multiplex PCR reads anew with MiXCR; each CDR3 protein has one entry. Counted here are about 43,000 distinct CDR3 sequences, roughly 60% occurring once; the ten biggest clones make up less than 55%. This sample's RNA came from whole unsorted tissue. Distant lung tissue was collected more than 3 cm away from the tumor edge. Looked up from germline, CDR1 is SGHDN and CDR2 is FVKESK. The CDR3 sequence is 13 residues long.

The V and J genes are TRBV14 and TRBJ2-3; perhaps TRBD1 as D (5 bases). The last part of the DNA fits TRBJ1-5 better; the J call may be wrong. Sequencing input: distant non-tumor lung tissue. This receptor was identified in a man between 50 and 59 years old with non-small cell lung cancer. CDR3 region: CASRYRSTDTQHL. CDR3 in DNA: TGTGCCAGCAGGTACAGGAGCACAGATACGCAGCATCTT.